A selection of T cell receptor beta chains follows, all from one sample in a study of blood T cell repertoires in COVID-19. Assay: immunoSEQ multiplex PCR; the TCRdb copy retains only in-frame clones and omits some. Here the sample spans roughly 120,000 clones, approximately 80% being singletons. The specimen was peripheral blood. These receptors came from a woman aged 60-75 years with acute or convalescent COVID-19. The CDR3 runs from the conserved cysteine through the conserved F or W. Fields, in order: clone size, D gene, J gene, V gene, CDR3 protein, CDR3 DNA. The D gene is left open where the match is weak. Clone sizes are given selectively: once, few, many, or a class where the clone is expanded.

size: .; D: .; J: TRBJ2-3; V: TRBV24-1; CDR3: CATSDGGKDTDTQYF; DNA: TGTGCCACCAGTGATGGGGGGAAAGACACAGATACGCAGTATTTT
size: .; D: .; J: TRBJ1-2; V: TRBV11-2; CDR3: CASSSLQGADGYTF; DNA: TGTGCCAGCAGCTCGCTACAGGGTGCGGATGGCTACACCTTC
size: few; D: TRBD1; J: TRBJ2-5; V: TRBV19; CDR3: CASSGQGATQETQYF; DNA: TGTGCCAGTAGCGGACAGGGGGCCACCCAAGAGACCCAGTACTTC
size: .; D: .; J: TRBJ2-5; V: TRBV5-3; CDR3: CARSLLGGETQYF; DNA: TGTGCCAGAAGCTTGCTCGGCGGGGAGACCCAGTACTTC
size: .; D: .; J: TRBJ1-2; V: TRBV5-6; CDR3: CASSLVAVTYNYGYTF; DNA: TGTGCCAGCAGCTTGGTGGCAGTGACATATAACTATGGCTACACCTTC
size: .; D: TRBD2; J: TRBJ2-3; V: TRBV3-1/TRBV3-2; CDR3: CASSLAGGTGDTQYF; DNA: TGTGCCAGCAGCCTAGCGGGGGGAACCGGCGATACGCAGTATTTT
size: .; D: .; J: TRBJ1-1; V: TRBV7-9; CDR3: CASSYYQVNTEAFF; DNA: TGTGCCAGCAGTTATTACCAGGTGAACACTGAAGCTTTCTTT
size: .; D: TRBD1; J: TRBJ1-2; V: TRBV27; CDR3: CASSSTGAEWYGYTF; DNA: TGTGCCAGCAGTTCCACAGGGGCGGAATGGTATGGCTACACCTTC
size: once; D: TRBD1; J: TRBJ1-2; V: TRBV30; CDR3: CAWRASGQGPGYTF; DNA: TGTGCCTGGAGGGCCTCGGGACAGGGCCCCGGCTACACCTTC
size: .; D: TRBD1; J: TRBJ1-1; V: TRBV30; CDR3: CGGTGNLVDTEAFF; DNA: TGTGGGGGGACAGGGAATTTGGTGGACACTGAAGCTTTCTTT
size: .; D: .; J: TRBJ1-2; V: TRBV6-5; CDR3: CASTTSDTYYGYTF; DNA: TGTGCCAGCACCACTTCTGACACTTACTATGGCTACACCTTC
size: .; D: .; J: TRBJ2-3; V: TRBV7-2; CDR3: CASSLRGRGRLTDTQYF; DNA: TGTGCCAGCAGCTTACGGGGGCGGGGGCGCCTCACAGATACGCAGTATTTT
size: .; D: .; J: TRBJ1-6; V: TRBV5-1; CDR3: CASSLSSGRDSPLHF; DNA: TGCGCCAGCAGCTTGTCTTCAGGGAGGGATTCACCCCTCCACTTT
size: once; D: .; J: TRBJ2-3; V: TRBV27; CDR3: CASSLVAHTDTQYF; DNA: TGTGCCAGCAGTCTTGTAGCCCACACAGATACGCAGTATTTT
size: .; D: .; J: TRBJ2-7; V: TRBV2; CDR3: CASSGEERGSYEQYF; DNA: TGTGCCAGCAGTGGGGAGGAGAGGGGAAGCTACGAGCAGTACTTC
size: .; D: .; J: TRBJ2-1; V: TRBV7-9; CDR3: CASSLGSYNEQFF; DNA: TGTGCCAGCAGCTTGGGGAGTTACAATGAGCAGTTCTTC
size: .; D: .; J: TRBJ1-1; V: TRBV5-1; CDR3: CASSWVAGTEAFF; DNA: TGCGCCAGCAGTTGGGTGGCGGGCACTGAAGCTTTCTTT
size: .; D: .; J: TRBJ1-1; V: TRBV6-6; CDR3: CASRSGGVDTEAFF; DNA: TGTGCCAGCAGGAGTGGGGGCGTGGACACTGAAGCTTTCTTT
size: .; D: .; J: TRBJ2-1; V: TRBV27; CDR3: CASSSRASGVRNEQFF; DNA: TGTGCCAGCAGTTCCCGGGCCTCGGGAGTCCGCAATGAGCAGTTCTTC
size: .; D: .; J: TRBJ2-3; V: TRBV14; CDR3: CASSQRDTQYF; DNA: TGTGCCAGCAGCCAGAGGGATACGCAGTATTTT
size: .; D: TRBD1; J: TRBJ1-2; V: TRBV13; CDR3: CASSSTGINYGYTF; DNA: TGTGCCAGCAGCTCGACAGGGATTAACTATGGCTACACCTTC
size: .; D: TRBD1; J: TRBJ1-4; V: TRBV19; CDR3: CASSRGGATNEKLFF; DNA: TGTGCCAGTAGTAGAGGGGGCGCAACTAATGAAAAACTGTTTTTT
size: .; D: .; J: TRBJ2-7; V: TRBV19; CDR3: CASSIQGYEQYF; DNA: TGTGCCAGTAGTATCCAGGGCTACGAGCAGTACTTC
size: .; D: .; J: TRBJ1-5; V: TRBV7-9; CDR3: CASSLSSGQPQHF; DNA: TGTGCCAGCAGCTTAAGTTCGGGTCAGCCCCAGCATTTT
size: .; D: TRBD1; J: TRBJ1-1; V: TRBV28; CDR3: CASSLAGGSTEAFF; DNA: TGTGCCAGCAGTTTAGCAGGGGGATCCACTGAAGCTTTCTTT
size: .; D: TRBD1; J: TRBJ2-3; V: TRBV5-6; CDR3: CASSFQGVLTDTQYF; DNA: TGTGCCAGCAGCTTCCAGGGGGTTCTCACAGATACGCAGTATTTT
size: .; D: .; J: TRBJ1-2; V: TRBV6-1; CDR3: CASSEDYSGSGGYTF; DNA: TGTGCCAGCAGTGAAGATTACAGCGGCTCTGGTGGCTACACCTTC
size: .; D: .; J: TRBJ1-2; V: TRBV6-5; CDR3: CASSYKVTGANYGYTF; DNA: TGTGCCAGCAGTTACAAGGTTACCGGAGCTAACTATGGCTACACCTTC
size: once; D: .; J: TRBJ2-5; V: TRBV15; CDR3: CATSREGRQETQYF; DNA: TGTGCCACCAGCAGAGAGGGGCGTCAAGAGACCCAGTACTTC